This record concerns one T cell receptor beta chain sequence. What it binds is not known. Focal radiation and CTLA-4 blockade (ipilimumab) were tested in chemo-refractory metastatic non-small-cell lung cancer patients. CDR3 size: 13 residues. Germline trimming cut 0 bases from V and 5 bases from J; bases unmatched to any gene: 1. Germline V gives CDR1 MNHEY, CDR2 SVGAGI. Clones were sequenced by immunoSEQ multiplex PCR, and TCRdb holds only the in-frame ones, with some missing. Among around 70,000 clones listed, 87% were seen once. These data belong to a study of radiotherapy plus CTLA-4 blockade in lung cancer. Study-wide background: Objective response rate was about 18%; disease control rate, around 30%. General study points: Reported findings show early blood T cell clone dynamics, with interferon-beta, best predicted response. Following radiotherapy plus ipilimumab, tumor-derived TCR clones expanded in the blood.

Source: peripheral blood, taken from a patient treated with radiotherapy plus ipilimumab. The sequence came from a human donor with non-small cell lung cancer that progressed on radiotherapy plus ipilimumab. The rearrangement uses TRBV6-5 and TRBJ2-7; 7 nucleotides line up with TRBD2. The CDR3 loop reads CASSYSGGNEQYF. CDR3 DNA: TGTGCCAGCAGTTACTCCGGGGGGAACGAGCAGTACTTC.